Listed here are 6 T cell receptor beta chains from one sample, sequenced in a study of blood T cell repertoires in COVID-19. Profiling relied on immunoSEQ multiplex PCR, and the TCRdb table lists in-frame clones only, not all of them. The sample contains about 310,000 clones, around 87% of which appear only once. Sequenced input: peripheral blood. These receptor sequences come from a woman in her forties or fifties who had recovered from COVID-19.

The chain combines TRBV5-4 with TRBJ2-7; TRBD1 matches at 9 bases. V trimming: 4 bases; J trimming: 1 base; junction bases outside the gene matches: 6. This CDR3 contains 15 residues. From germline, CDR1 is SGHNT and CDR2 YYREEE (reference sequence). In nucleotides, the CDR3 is TGTGCCAGCAGCCCCGGGGGACAGGGTTCCTACGAGCAGTACTTC. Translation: CASSPGGQGSYEQYF.

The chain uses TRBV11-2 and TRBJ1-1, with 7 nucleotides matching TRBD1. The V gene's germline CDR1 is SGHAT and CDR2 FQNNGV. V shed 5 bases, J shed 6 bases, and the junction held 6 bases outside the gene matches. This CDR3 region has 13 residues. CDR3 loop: CASSLDRAAEAFF. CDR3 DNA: TGTGCCAGCAGCCTTGACAGGGCGGCTGAAGCTTTCTTT.

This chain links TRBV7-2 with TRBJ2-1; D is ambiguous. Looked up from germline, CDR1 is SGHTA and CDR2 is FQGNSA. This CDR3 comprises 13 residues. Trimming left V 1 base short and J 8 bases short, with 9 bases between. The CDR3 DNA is TGTGCCAGCAGCTTAGATCCAGACTATGAGCAGTTCTTC. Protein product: CASSLDPDYEQFF.

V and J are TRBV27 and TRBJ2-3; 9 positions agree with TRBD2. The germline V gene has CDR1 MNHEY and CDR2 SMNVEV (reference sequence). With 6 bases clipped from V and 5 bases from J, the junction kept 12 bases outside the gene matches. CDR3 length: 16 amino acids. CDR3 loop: CASSLSGSSSEDTQYF. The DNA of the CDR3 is TGTGCCAGCAGCCTTAGCGGGAGCTCTTCGGAAGATACGCAGTATTTT.

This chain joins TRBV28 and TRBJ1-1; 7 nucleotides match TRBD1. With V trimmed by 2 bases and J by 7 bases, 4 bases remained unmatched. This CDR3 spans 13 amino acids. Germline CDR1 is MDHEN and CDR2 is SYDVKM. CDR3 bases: TGTGCCAGCAGTTTAGGGGACAGACGTGAAGCTTTCTTT. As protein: CASSLGDRREAFF.

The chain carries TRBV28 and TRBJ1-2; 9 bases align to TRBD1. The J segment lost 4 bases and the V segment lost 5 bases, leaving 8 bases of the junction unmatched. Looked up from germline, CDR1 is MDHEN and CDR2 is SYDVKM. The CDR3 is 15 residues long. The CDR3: CASSLATGGSYGYTF. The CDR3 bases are TGTGCCAGCAGTCTGGCAACAGGGGGCTCCTATGGCTACACCTTC.